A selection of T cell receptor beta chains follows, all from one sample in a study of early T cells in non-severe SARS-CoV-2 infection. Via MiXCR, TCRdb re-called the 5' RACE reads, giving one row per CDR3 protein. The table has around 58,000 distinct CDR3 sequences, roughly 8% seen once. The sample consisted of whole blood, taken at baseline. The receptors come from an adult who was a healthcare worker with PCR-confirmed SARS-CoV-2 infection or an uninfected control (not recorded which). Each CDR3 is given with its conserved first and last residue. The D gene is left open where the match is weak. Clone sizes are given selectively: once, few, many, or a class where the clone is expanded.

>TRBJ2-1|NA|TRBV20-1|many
TGCAGTGCTGCAGCCCGATACAATGAGCAGTTCTTC
CSAAARYNEQFF
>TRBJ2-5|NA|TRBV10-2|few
TGCGCCAGCAGCCGGGACGTACAAGAGACCCAGTACTTC
CASSRDVQETQYF
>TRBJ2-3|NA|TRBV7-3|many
TGTGCCAGCAGCTCGACAGGGACTAGCACAGATACGCAGTATTTT
CASSSTGTSTDTQYF
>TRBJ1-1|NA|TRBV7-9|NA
TGTGCCGGCGGGGGGTTTGGGAACACTGAAGCTTTCTTT
CAGGGFGNTEAFF
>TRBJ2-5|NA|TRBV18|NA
TGTGCCAGCTCACCGGACCAACAAGAGACCCAGTACTTC
CASSPDQQETQYF
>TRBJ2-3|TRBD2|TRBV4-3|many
TGCGCCAGCAGCCAGACTAGCACGGATACGCAGTATTTT
CASSQTSTDTQYF
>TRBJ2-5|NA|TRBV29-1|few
TGCAGCGTTGTAGGAGTTTCGGAGACCCAGTACTTC
CSVVGVSETQYF
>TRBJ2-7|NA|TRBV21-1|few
TGTGCCAGCAGCAAAGCGGAGGGGCCTCCTTACGAGCAGTACTTC
CASSKAEGPPYEQYF
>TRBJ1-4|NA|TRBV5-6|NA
TGTGCCAGCAGCTTGGTGGACAGTGAAAAACTGTTTTTT
CASSLVDSEKLFF
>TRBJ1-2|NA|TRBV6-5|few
TGTGCCAGCAGCCGATTCGGTGCGGGAGGGGATGGCTACACCTTC
CASSRFGAGGDGYTF
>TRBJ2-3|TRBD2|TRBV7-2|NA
TGTGCCAGCAGCCCGTGGACTAGCGGGAGCCTCACAGATACGCAGTATTTT
CASSPWTSGSLTDTQYF
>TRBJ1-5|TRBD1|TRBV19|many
TGTGCCAGTAGTGTCTGGACAGGTGAAATCAATCAGCCCCAGCATTTT
CASSVWTGEINQPQHF
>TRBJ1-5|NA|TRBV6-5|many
TGTGCCAGCAGTCCTGGGGCAGGGGCTAATCAGCCCCAGCATTTT
CASSPGAGANQPQHF
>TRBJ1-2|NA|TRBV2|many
TGTGCCAGCAGCGGTCAGGGAAGATCCTATGGCTACACCTTC
CASSGQGRSYGYTF
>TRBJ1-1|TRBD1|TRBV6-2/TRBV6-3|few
TGTGCCAGCAGGACAGGGAACGCTGAAGCTTTCTTT
CASRTGNAEAFF
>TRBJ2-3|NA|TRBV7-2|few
TGTGCCAGCAGCGGCTCAGGGGGCACAGATACGCAGTATTTT
CASSGSGGTDTQYF
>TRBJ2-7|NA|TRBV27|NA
TGTGCCAGCAGACCTTCGACCCACCTTTACGAGCAGTACTTC
CASRPSTHLYEQYF
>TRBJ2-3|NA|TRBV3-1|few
TGTGCCAGCAGCCCTCGGACAGGCACAGATACGCAGTATTTT
CASSPRTGTDTQYF
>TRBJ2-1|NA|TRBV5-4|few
TGTGCCAGCAGCTTGGCCACCGGGACACAAAATGAGCAGTTCTTC
CASSLATGTQNEQFF
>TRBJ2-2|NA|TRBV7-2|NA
TGTGCCAGCAGCTCCGACACCGGGGAGCTGTTTTTT
CASSSDTGELFF
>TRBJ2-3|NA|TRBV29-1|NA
TGCAGCGTTGCGAGCCTAGCAGACACTGATACGCAGTATTTT
CSVASLADTDTQYF
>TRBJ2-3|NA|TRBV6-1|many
TGTGCCAGCAGTGGAAGGGGACCAACAGATACGCAGTATTTT
CASSGRGPTDTQYF
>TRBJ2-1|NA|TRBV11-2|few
TGTGCCAGCAGCCTAGCGCACAATGAGCAGTTCTTC
CASSLAHNEQFF
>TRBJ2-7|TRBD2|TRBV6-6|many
TGTGCCAGCAGTACTAGCGGGAGAGTTTACGAGCAGTACTTC
CASSTSGRVYEQYF
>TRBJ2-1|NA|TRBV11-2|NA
TGTGCCAGCAGCTTGGTACAGGGGAGGAGCTCCTACAATGAGCAGTTCTTC
CASSLVQGRSSYNEQFF
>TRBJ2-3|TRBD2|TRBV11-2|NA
TGTGCCAGCAGCCACGGACTAGCGACGATCACAGATACGCAGTATTTT
CASSHGLATITDTQYF
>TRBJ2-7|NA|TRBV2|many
TGTGCCAGCAGTGACAGGGTTACCTACGAGCAGTACTTC
CASSDRVTYEQYF
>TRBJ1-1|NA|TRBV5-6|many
TGTGCCAGCAGCTTGGACTATGAGGTGAACACTGAAGCTTTCTTT
CASSLDYEVNTEAFF
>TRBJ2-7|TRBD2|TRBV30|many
TGTGCCTGGAGTGTAATGTCCCTGGCTAGCGGGAGCCACGAGCAGTACTTC
CAWSVMSLASGSHEQYF
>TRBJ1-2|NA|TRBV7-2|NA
TGTGCCAGCACGGGGGGAGCCTGGAGGGGCTATGGCTACACCTTC
CASTGGAWRGYGYTF
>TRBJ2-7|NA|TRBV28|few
TGTGCCAGCAGTTCACTTCGGGGGATCTACGAGCAGTACTTC
CASSSLRGIYEQYF
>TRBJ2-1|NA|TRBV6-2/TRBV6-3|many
TGTGCCAGCCAGAACGGATATGAGTCCCATACCGATGAGCAGTTCTTC
CASQNGYESHTDEQFF
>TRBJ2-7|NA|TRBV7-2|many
TGTGCCAGCAGCCCCGGAGGACAGATCTCCTACGAGCAGTACTTC
CASSPGGQISYEQYF
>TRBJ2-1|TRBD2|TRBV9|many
TGTGCCAGCAGCGTTACGGGGTTAGCGGGGTATTCCTACAATGAGCAGTTCTTC
CASSVTGLAGYSYNEQFF
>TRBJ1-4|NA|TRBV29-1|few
TGCAGCGTTGGACGGCAGGGAACTGAAAAACTGTTTTTT
CSVGRQGTEKLFF
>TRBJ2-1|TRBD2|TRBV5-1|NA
TGCGCCAGCAGCCCGTCGACTAGCGGGAGGGGTAAGGGTGAGCAGTTCTTC
CASSPSTSGRGKGEQFF
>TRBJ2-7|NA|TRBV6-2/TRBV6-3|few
TGTGCCAGCAGTCATATAGCGGAAAACCCGTGGGAGCAGTACTTC
CASSHIAENPWEQYF
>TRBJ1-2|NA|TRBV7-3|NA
TGTGCCAGCAGCCCACATCAAGGGTATGGCTACACCTTC
CASSPHQGYGYTF
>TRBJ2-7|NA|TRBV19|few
TGTGCCAGTAGCGAGAAGGACATCCGAACCTACGAGCAGTACTTC
CASSEKDIRTYEQYF